A single sample gave rise to the 11 T cell receptor beta chains below, sequenced in a study of T cells expressing NK-cell markers. TCRdb reprocessed the 5' RACE reads; each CDR3 protein has one entry and no DNA is given. This table holds under 500,000 distinct CDR3 sequences. Sequenced sample: blood T cells: a sorted CD56 or NKG2C T cell subset, CD4+ or CD8+ T cells, or bulk PBMC T cells (not recorded which). Source of these receptors: a woman between 18 and 75 years old in good health.

J is TRBJ2-2 and V is TRBV3-1; TCRdb gives TRBD2 as the D gene, but with no DNA this cannot be confirmed. This CDR3 has 15 amino acids. Germline V gene lookup returns CDR1 LGHDT and CDR2 YNNKEL (reference sequence). The chain's CDR3 is CASSQPTASTGELFF.

The chain carries TRBV7-2 and TRBJ1-2; TCRdb picks TRBD1, but there is no DNA to check that call. Germline V CDR1 and CDR2: SGHTA, FQGNSA. The CDR3 has 14 amino acids. CDR3 in amino acids: CASSPRRQGNGYTF.

The CDR3 here is CASSSDNSYNSPLHF. The V gene is TRBV6-5, the J gene TRBJ1-6; TCRdb gives TRBD1 as the D gene, but with no DNA this cannot be confirmed. The germline gives CDR1 MNHEY, CDR2 SVGAGI. This CDR3 has 15 amino acids.

This rearrangement joins TRBV11-1 to TRBJ1-4. CDR1 SGHAT and CDR2 FQDESV come from the germline V gene (reference sequence). The CDR3 extends over 19 amino acids. CDR3 sequence reads: CASSKGDIGRLTTNEKLFF. Variable domain in full (rest from reference TRBV11-1 and TRBJ1-4): EAEVAQSPRYKITEKSQAVAFWCDPISGHATLYWYRQILGQGPELLVQFQDESVVDDSQLPKDRFSAERLKGVDSTLKIQPAELGDSAMYLCASSKGDIGRLTTNEKLFFGSGTQLSVL.

This chain joins TRBV7-9 and TRBJ2-4; the D call of TRBD2 rests on TCRdb alone, since no DNA is present to check it. The CDR3 contains 16 residues. The V gene's germline CDR1 is SEHNR and CDR2 FQNEAQ (reference sequence). CDR3 protein: CASGSRTSGSWDIQYF.

V is TRBV20-1 and J is TRBJ2-7; TCRdb lists TRBD2, though no DNA is available to test this call. The CDR3 is made up of 13 amino acids. From germline, CDR1 is DFQATT and CDR2 SNEGSKA (reference sequence). The CDR3 loop is CSALRTSGQRQYF.

The V gene is TRBV5-5, the J gene TRBJ2-1; TCRdb's D call, TRBD1, is unchecked because there is no DNA. The V gene's germline CDR1 is SGHKS and CDR2 YYEKEE (reference sequence). The CDR3 loop spans 13 amino acids. CDR3 loop: CASSSWGSDEQFF.

Here the CDR3 reads CSAGPPGASQETQYF. V gene TRBV20-1 combines with J gene TRBJ2-5; without DNA, the TCRdb call of TRBD1 cannot be checked. CDR1 and CDR2 from the germline V gene are DFQATT and SNEGSKA (reference sequence). CDR3 size: 15 residues.

CDR3: CSVTRGPNEKLFF. The chain recombines TRBV29-1 with TRBJ1-4; TCRdb indicates TRBD1, and absent DNA this call remains unverified. The germline V gene encodes CDR1 SQVTM and CDR2 ANQGSEA. The length of the CDR3 is 13 residues. The entire variable domain, with the rest obtained from reference TRBV29-1 and TRBJ1-4, is as follows: SAVISQKPSRDICQRGTSLTIQCQVDSQVTMMFWYRQQPGQSLTLIATANQGSEATYESGFVIDKFPISRPNLTFSTLTVSNMSPEDSSIYLCSVTRGPNEKLFFGSGTQLSVL.

The gene calls are TRBV6-2 or TRBV6-3 and TRBJ2-3. Germline assignment: CDR1 MNHEY and CDR2 SVGEGT. CDR3 length equals 14 residues. The CDR3 is CASSYRTRADTQYF.

This chain uses TRBV20-1 with TRBJ1-6. The V gene's germline CDR1 is DFQATT and CDR2 SNEGSKA (reference sequence). This CDR3 contains 15 residues. CDR3 protein: CSARATRTSYSPLHF.